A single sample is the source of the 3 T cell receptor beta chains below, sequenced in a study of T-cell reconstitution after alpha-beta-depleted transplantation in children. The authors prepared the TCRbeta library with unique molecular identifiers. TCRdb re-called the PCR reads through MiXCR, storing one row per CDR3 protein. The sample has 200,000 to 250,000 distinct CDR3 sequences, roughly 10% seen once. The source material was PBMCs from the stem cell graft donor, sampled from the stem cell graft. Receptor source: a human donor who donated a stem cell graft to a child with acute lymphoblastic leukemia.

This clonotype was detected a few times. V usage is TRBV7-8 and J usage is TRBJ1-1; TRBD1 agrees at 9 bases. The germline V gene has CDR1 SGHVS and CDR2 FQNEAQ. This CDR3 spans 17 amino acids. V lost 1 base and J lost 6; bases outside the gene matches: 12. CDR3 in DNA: TGTGCCAGCAGCTTAGAGGGGGGAGGACAGGGGAAGTCTGAAGCTTTCTTT. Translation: CASSLEGGGQGKSEAFF.

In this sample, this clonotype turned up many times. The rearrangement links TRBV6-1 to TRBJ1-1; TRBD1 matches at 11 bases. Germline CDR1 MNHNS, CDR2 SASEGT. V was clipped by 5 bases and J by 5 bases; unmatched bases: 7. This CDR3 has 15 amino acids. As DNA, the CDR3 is TGTGCCAGCAGTCAGAGGGACAGGGGGGGGACTGAAGCTTTCTTT. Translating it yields CASSQRDRGGTEAFF.

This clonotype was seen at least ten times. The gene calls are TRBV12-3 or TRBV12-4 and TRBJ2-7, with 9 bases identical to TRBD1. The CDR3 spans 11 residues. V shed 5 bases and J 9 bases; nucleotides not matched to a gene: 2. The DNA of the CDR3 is TGTGCCAGCAGTCTGGACAGGGGGCAGTACTTC. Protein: CASSLDRGQYF.